This T cell receptor beta chain was recorded in a study of T cells in Graves' hyperthyroidism and ophthalmopathy. Amplification of TCR beta CDR3 regions was performed using RNA transcripts as template. Carried out on the TCR CDR3, a first-round RT-PCR used the HTBI primer set. One entry per CDR3 protein, called by TCRdb with MiXCR from the multiplex PCR reads. The sample yields 490,000 or so distinct CDR3 sequences, just under 20% seen once. Based on clinical symptoms, serum thyroxine and TRAb, thyroid ultrasound and orbital computed tomography, diagnoses were reached. Fresh peripheral blood, roughly 10 ml, was the source of the PBMCs. V was pared by 6 bases and J by 0 bases, with 11 bases between. Germline loops: CDR1 SGHTA, CDR2 FQGNSA. This CDR3 contains 14 residues.

The sequenced material came from blood. The genes are TRBV7-2 and TRBJ1-1; tentative D call: TRBD1 (6 bases). The TCR originated in a man aged 40-49 years with Graves' ophthalmopathy. The DNA for the CDR3 is TGTGCCAGCAGTTGGACAGCAATGAACACTGAAGCTTTCTTT. Translation: CASSWTAMNTEAFF.